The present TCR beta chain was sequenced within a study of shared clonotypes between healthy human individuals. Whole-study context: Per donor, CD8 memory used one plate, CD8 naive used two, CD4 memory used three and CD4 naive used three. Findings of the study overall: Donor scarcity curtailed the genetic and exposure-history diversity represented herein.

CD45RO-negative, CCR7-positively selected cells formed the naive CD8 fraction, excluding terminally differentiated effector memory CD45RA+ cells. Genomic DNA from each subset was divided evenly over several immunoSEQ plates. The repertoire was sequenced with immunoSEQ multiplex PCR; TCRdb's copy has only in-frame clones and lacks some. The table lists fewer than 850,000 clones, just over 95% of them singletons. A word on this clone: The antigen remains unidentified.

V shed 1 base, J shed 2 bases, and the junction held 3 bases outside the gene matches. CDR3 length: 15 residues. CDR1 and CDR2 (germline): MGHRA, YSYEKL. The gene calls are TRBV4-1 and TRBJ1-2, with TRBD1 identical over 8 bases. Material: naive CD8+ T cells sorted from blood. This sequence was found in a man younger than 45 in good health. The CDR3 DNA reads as TGCGCCAGCAGCCAAGTTGGGACAGGAAACTATGGCTACACCTTC. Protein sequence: CASSQVGTGNYGYTF.